The sequence of this T cell receptor (beta chain) was determined in a study of T cells in Graves' hyperthyroidism and ophthalmopathy. General study points: Most expanded thyroid clonotypes above 0.001 also appeared in blood.

The CDR3 spans 18 residues. Germline CDR1 and CDR2: SEHNR and FQNEAQ (reference sequence). Deletions cut 5 bases from V and 3 bases from J, with 26 bases between. TCR beta CDR3 sequences were amplified from RNA transcripts. Primed by the HTBI set, a first-round RT-PCR was run on the TCR CDR3. One entry per CDR3 protein, called by TCRdb with MiXCR from the multiplex PCR reads. The table shows some 180,000 distinct CDR3 sequences, with 15% to 20% occurring only once. This clonotype was observed at least ten times. Its matching antigen is unknown. The chain links TRBV7-9 to TRBJ2-7; perhaps TRBD1 as D (6 bases). The sequencing sample was made of blood. The receptor comes from a woman aged 45-60 years with Graves' hyperthyroidism. Here the CDR3 DNA reads TGTGCCAGCAGCCGTTCTCTGGGGGCAGGAACGATGGACTACGAGCAGTACTTC. It is translated as CASSRSLGAGTMDYEQYF.